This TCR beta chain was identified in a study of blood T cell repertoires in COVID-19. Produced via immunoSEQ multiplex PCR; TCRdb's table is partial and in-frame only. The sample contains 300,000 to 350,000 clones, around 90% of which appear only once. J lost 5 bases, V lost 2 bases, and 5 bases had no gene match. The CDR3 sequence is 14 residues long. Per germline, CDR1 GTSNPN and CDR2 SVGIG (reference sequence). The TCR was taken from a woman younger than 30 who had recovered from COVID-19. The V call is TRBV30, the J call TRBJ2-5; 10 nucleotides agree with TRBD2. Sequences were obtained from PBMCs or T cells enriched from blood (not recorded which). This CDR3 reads CAWSSSGGSETQYF. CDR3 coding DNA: TGTGCCTGGAGTAGTAGCGGGGGGTCGGAGACCCAGTACTTC.